This TCR beta chain came from a study of blood T cells in healthy people across ages. The study drew donors from healthy Caucasian individuals in Russia aged about 6 to 90. Isolated per sample were at least 6 million PBMCs. A second PCR, run for about 7 to 11 cycles, used a sample-barcoded 5' primer plus a J-beta primer mix. TCRdb recomputed calls from the 5' RACE reads with MiXCR, one row per CDR3 protein. The repertoire holds about 1,800,000 distinct CDR3 sequences, with 28% as singletons. This clonotype was found a few times. Germline V gene lookup returns CDR1 SGHRS and CDR2 YFSETQ. The CDR3 runs 16 residues. The V end lost 4 bases, the J end lost 11 bases, and 27 bases lay between the germline ends.

The V call is TRBV5-1, the J call TRBJ2-5; weak D call: TRBD2 (6 bases). The receptor's source is a woman aged 25-40 years in good health. What was sequenced was blood. CDR3 DNA: TGCGCCAGCAGCACCTTGACTAGTTCCTGGGTAAGGGAGCAGTACTTC. This gives the protein CASSTLTSSWVREQYF.